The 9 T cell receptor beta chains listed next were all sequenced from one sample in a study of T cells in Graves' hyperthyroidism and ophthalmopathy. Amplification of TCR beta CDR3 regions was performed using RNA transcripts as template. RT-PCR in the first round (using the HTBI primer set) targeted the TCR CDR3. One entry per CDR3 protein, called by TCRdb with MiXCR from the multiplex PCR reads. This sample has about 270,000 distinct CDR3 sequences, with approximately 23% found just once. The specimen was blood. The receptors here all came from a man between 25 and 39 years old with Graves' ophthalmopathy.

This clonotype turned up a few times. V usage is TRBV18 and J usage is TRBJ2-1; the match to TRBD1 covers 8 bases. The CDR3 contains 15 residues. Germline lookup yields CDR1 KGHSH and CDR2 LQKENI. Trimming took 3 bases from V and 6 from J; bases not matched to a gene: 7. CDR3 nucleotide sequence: TGTGCCAGCTCACCTCAGGGGGCCCTGGTCAATGAGCAGTTCTTC. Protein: CASSPQGALVNEQFF.

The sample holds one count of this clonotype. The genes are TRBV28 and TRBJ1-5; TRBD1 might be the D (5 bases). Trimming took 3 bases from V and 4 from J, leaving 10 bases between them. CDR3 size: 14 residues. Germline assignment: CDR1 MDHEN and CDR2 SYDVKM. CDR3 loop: CASSFRAGNQPQHF. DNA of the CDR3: TGTGCCAGCAGTTTTCGTGCAGGGAATCAGCCCCAGCATTTT. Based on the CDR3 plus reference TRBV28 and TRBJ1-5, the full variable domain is DVKVTQSSRYLVKRTGEKVFLECVQDMDHENMFWYRQDPGLGLRLIYFSYDVKMKEKGDIPEGYSVSREKKERFSLILESASTNQTSMYLCASSFRAGNQPQHFGDGTRLSIL.

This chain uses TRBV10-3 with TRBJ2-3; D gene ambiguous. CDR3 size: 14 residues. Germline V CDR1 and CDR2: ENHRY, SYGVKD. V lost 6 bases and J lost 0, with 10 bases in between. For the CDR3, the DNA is TGTGCCATCAGCGGAGTCGGAAGCACAGATACGCAGTATTTT. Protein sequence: CAISGVGSTDTQYF.

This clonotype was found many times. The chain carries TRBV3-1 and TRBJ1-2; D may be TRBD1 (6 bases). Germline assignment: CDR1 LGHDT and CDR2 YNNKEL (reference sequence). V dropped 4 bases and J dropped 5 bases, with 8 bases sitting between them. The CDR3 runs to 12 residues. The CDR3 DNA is TGTGCCAGCAGCCTAGGACAGTATGGCTACACCTTC. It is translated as CASSLGQYGYTF.

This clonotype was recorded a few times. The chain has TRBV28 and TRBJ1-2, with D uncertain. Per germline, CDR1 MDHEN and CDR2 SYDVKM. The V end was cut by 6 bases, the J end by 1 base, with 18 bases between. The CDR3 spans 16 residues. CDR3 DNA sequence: TGTGCCAGCAGCCATTATGCAAAGTCACTTAACTATGGCTACACCTTC. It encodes CASSHYAKSLNYGYTF.

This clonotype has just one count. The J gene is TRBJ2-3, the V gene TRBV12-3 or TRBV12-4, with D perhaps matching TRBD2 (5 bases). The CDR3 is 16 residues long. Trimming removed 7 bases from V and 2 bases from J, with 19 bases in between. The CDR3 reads CASNGRGLSLTDTQYF. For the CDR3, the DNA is TGTGCCAGCAACGGACGAGGGCTTTCACTCACAGATACGCAGTATTTT.

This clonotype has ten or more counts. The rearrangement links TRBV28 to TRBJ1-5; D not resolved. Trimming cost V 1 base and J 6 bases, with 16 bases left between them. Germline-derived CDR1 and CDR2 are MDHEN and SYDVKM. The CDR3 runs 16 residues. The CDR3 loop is CASSLSLLTEAQPQHF. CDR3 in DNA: TGTGCCAGCAGTTTATCGTTACTTACAGAGGCTCAGCCCCAGCATTTT.

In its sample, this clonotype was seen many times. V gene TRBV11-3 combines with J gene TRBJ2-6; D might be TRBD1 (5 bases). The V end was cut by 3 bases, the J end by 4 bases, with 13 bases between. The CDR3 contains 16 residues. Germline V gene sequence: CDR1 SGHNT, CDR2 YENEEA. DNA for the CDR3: TGTGCCAGCAGCTTCATAAGGGGCCCGGGGGCCAACGTCCTGACTTTC. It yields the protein CASSFIRGPGANVLTF.

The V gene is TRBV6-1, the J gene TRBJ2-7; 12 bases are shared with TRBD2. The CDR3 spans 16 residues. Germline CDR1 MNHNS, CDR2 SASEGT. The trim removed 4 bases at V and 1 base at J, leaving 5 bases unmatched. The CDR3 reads CASSAVTSGRSYEQYF. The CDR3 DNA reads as TGTGCCAGCAGTGCCGTAACTAGCGGGAGGTCCTACGAGCAGTACTTC.